The clone carrying this T cell receptor beta chain came up once. The target antigen is unknown. Per the germline V gene, CDR1 is SGHRS and CDR2 is YFSETQ. The CDR3 has 16 residues. Unmatched junction bases numbered 8, after V lost 4 bases and J lost 1 base. These data originate in a study of graft-versus-host responses after intestinal transplantation. About the research overall: Transplants were multivisceral, liver-intestinal, or isolated intestinal. The whole recipient group had anti-thymocyte globulin induction followed by tacrolimus and steroids for two to three years. Points from the study as a whole: GvH clones detected in recipient marrow included some appearing first in ileum or blood.

Assay used: immunoSEQ multiplex PCR; TCRdb lists only in-frame clones, some missing. The data contain 100,000 or so clones, around 92% of them singletons. V and J are TRBV5-1 and TRBJ1-3, with 7 bases lining up with TRBD1. The receptor was derived from a human donor who was the organ donor for an intestinal transplant. The sample in question was unstimulated CD4+ T cells sorted from spleen or lymph node cells, obtained before transplant. The CDR3 region has the DNA TGCGCCAGCAGCCCGGAGCCGACAGGGTCTGGAAACACCATATATTTT. Translated: CASSPEPTGSGNTIYF.